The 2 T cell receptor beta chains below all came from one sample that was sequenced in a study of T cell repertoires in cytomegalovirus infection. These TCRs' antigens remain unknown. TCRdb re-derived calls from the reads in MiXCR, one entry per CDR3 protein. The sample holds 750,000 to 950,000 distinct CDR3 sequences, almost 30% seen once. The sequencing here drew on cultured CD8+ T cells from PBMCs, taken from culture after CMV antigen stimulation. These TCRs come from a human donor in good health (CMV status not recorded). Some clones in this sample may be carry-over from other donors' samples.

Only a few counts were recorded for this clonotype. This CDR3 is CASAGGSYEQYV. CDR3 bases: TGTGCCAGCGCTGGGGGCTCCTACGAGCAGTACGTC. This chain uses TRBV7-2 with TRBJ2-7; either TRBD1 or TRBD2 may fit D (5 bases each). From germline, CDR1 is SGHTA and CDR2 FQGNSA. This CDR3 has 12 amino acids. Trimming removed 8 bases from V and 0 bases from J, with 8 bases in between.

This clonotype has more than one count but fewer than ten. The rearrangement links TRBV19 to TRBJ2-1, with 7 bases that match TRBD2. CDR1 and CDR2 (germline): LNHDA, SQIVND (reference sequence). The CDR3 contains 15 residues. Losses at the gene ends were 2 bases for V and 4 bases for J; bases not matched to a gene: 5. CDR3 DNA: TGTGCCAGTAGTATAACGGCGGGGGATTACAATGAGCAGTTCTTC. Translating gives CASSITAGDYNEQFF. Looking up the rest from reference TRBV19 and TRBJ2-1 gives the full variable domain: DGGITQSPKYLFRKEGQNVTLSCEQNLNHDAMYWYRQDPGQGLRLIYYSQIVNDFQKGDIAEGYSVSREKKESFPLTVTSAQKNPTAFYLCASSITAGDYNEQFFGPGTRLTVL.